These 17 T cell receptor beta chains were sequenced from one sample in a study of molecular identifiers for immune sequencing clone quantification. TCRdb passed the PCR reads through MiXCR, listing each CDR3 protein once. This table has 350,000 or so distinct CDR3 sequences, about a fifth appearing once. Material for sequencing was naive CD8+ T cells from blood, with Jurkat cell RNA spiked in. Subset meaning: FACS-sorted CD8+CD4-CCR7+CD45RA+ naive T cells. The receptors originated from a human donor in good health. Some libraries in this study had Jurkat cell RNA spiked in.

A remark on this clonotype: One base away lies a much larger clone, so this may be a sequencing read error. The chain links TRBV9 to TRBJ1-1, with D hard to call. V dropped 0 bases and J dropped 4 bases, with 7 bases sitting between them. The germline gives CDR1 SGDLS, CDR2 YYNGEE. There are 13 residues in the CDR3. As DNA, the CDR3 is TGTGCCAGCAGCGTAGGTTTGGCCACTGAAGCTTTCTTT. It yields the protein CASSVGLATEAFF. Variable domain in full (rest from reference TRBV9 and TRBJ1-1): DSGVTQTPKHLITATGQRVTLRCSPRSGDLSVYWYQQSLDQGLQFLIQYYNGEERAKGNILERFSAQQFPDLHSELNLSSLELGDSALYFCASSVGLATEAFFGQGTRLTVV.

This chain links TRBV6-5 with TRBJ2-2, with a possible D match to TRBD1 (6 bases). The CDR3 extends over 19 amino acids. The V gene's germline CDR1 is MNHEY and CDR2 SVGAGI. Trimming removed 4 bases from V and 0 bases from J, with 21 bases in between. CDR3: CASSCSTGTTDANTGELFF. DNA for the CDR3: TGTGCCAGCAGTTGTTCGACAGGAACCACCGACGCGAACACCGGGGAGCTGTTTTTT.

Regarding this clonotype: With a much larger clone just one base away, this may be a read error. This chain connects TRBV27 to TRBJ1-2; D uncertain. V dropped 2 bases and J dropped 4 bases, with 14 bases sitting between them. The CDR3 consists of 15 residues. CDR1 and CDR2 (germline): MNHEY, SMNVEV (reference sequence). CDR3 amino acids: CASSLAGRALYGYTF. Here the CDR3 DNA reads TGTGCCAGCAGTTTAGCCGGACGGGCCCTCTATGGCTACACCTTC.

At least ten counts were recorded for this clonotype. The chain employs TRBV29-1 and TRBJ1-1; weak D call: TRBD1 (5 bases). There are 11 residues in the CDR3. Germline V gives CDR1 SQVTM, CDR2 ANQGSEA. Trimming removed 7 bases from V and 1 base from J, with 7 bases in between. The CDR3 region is CSDRRNTEAFF. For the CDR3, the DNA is TGCAGCGACAGGCGGAACACTGAAGCTTTCTTT.

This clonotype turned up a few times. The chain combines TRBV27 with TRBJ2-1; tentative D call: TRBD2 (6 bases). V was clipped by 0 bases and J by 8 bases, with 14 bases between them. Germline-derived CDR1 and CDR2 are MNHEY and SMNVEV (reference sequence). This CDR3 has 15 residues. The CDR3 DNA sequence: TGTGCCAGCAGTTTATCGAGACTAGGGGCCCATGAGCAGTTCTTC. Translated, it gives CASSLSRLGAHEQFF.

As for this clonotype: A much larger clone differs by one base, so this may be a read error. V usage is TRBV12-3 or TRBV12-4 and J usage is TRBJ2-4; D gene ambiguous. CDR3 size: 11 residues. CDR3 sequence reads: CTSSSEDIQYF. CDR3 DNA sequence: TGTACCAGCAGTTCCGAGGACATTCAGTACTTC.

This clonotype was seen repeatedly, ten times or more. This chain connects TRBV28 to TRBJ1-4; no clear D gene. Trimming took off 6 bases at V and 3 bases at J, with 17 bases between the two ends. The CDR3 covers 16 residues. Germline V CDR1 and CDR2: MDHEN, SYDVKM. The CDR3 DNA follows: TGTGCCAGCAGCCCCGATGGGTCCTCGCCTAATGAAAAACTGTTTTTT. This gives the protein CASSPDGSSPNEKLFF.

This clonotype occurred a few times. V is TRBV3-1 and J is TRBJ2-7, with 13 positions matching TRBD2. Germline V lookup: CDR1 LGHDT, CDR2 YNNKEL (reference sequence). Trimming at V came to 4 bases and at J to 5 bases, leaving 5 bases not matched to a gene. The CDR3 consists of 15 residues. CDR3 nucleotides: TGTGCCAGCAGCCTCTCAGGACTAGCGGGAGACGAGCAGTACTTC. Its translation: CASSLSGLAGDEQYF.

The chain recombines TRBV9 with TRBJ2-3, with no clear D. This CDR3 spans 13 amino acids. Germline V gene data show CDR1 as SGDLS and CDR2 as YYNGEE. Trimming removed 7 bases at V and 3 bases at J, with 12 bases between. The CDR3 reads CASGPQRTDTQYF. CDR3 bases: TGTGCCAGCGGCCCTCAGAGGACAGATACGCAGTATTTT.

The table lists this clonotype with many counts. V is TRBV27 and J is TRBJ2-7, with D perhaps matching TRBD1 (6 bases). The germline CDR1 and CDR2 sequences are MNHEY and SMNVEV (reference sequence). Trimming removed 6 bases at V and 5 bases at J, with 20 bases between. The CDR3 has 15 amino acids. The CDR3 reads CASRAQGSLFNEQYF. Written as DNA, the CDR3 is TGTGCCAGCAGAGCACAGGGTAGTTTATTCAACGAGCAGTACTTC.

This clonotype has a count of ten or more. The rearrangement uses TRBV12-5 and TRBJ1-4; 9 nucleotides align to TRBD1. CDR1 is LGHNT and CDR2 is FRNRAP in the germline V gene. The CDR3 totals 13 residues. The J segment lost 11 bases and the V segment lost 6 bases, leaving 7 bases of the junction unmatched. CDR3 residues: CASGGTGRDKLFF. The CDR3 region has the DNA TGTGCTAGTGGCGGGACAGGGCGGGACAAACTGTTTTTT.

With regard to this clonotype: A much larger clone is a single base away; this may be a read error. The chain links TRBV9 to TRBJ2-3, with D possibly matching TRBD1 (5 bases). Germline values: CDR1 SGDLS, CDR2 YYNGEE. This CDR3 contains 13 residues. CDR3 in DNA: TGTGCCAGCAGCGTAGTGGGCACAGGTACGCAGTATTTT. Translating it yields CASSVVGTGTQYF.

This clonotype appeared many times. The chain's CDR3 is CATSRGWGENQPQHF. In nucleotides, the CDR3 is TGTGCCACCAGCCGGGGGTGGGGGGAGAATCAGCCCCAGCATTTT. The genes are TRBV15 and TRBJ1-5; D might be TRBD1 (5 bases). CDR3 size: 15 residues. The V gene lost 5 bases and the J gene lost 4 bases, with 15 bases spanning the gap. Per the germline V gene, CDR1 is LNHNV and CDR2 is YYDKDF (reference sequence).

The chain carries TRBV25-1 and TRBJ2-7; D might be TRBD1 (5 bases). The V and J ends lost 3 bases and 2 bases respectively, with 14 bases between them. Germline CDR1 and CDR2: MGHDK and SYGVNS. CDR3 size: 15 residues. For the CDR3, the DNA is TGTGCCAGCAGTGATCGAGACAGTGCTGCCTACGAGCAGTACTTC. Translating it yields CASSDRDSAAYEQYF.

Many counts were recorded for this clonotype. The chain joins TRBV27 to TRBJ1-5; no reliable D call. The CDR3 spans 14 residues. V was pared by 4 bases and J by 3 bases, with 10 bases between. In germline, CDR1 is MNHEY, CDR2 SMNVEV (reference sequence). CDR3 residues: CASSSRESNQPQHF. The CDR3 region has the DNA TGTGCCAGCAGTTCGCGGGAATCCAATCAGCCCCAGCATTTT.

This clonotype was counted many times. CDR3 amino acids: CASSPPGSEETQYF. For the CDR3, the DNA is TGTGCCAGCTCACCACCGGGGTCTGAGGAGACCCAGTACTTC. The rearrangement uses TRBV18 and TRBJ2-5; D gene ambiguous. CDR1 and CDR2 (germline): KGHSH, LQKENI. This CDR3 comprises 14 residues. The ends were cut back, 0 bases at V and 5 bases at J, with 10 bases in the middle.

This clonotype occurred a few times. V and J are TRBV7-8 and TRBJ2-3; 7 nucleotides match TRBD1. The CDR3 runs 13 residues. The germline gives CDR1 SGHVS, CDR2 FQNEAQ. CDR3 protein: CVSTGQQTDTQYF. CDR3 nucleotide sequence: TGTGTCTCGACGGGACAGCAGACAGATACGCAGTATTTT. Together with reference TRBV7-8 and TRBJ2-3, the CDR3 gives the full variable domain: GAGVSQSPRYKVAKRGQDVALRCDPISGHVSLFWYQQALGQGPEFLTYFQNEAQLDKSGLPSDRFFAERPEGSVSTLKIQRTQQEDSAVYLCVSTGQQTDTQYFGPGTRLTVL.